The clone carrying this T cell receptor (beta chain) was counted between two and nine times. The antigen is unknown. Template switching created a universal primer site, and the cDNA included unique molecular identifiers. One entry per CDR3 protein results from TCRdb running MiXCR on the 5' RACE reads. The sample records more than 600,000 distinct CDR3 sequences, about 18% being singletons. The CDR3 length is 13 residues. V lost 6 bases, J lost 7 bases, and 13 bases lay in between. Germline lookup yields CDR1 SGHTA and CDR2 FQGNSA. The sample originates from a study of identical twins. Study-level points and caveats: The study reached conclusions through statistical analysis that was cross-sectional, not following the same donors.

This sample also appeared in a second study, on T cells expressing NK-cell markers. That work states: According to the study, TCR beta repertoires originated from sorted CD3+CD56+NKG2C+, CD3+CD56+NKG2C- and CD3+CD56-NKG2C+ T cells.

This chain joins TRBV7-2 and TRBJ2-1; D uncertain. This clonotype was sampled from a woman aged 18-29 years in good health. Sequences were obtained from PBMCs. CDR3 in DNA: TGTGCCAGCAGTTATAAGCCTAGAAATGAGCAGTTCTTC. Its translation: CASSYKPRNEQFF.